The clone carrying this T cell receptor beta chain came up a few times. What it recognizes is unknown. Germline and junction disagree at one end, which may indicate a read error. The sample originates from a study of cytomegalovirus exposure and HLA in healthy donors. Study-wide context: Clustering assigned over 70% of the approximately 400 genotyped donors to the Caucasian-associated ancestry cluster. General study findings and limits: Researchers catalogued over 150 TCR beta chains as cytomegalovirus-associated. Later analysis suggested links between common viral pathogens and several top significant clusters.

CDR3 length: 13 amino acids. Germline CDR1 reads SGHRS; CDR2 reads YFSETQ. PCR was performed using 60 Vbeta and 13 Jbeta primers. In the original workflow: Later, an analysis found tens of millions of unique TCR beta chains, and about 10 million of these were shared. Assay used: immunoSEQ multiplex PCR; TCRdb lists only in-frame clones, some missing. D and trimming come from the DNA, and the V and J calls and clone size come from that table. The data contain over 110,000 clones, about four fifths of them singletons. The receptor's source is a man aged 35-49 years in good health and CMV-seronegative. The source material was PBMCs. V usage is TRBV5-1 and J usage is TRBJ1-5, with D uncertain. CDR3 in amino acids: CASSLDGAQSQHF. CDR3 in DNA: TGCGCCAGCAGCTTGGATGGAGCTCAGTCCCAGCATTTT. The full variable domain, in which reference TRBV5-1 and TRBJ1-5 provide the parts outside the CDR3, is KAGVTQTPRYLIKTRGQQVTLSCSPISGHRSVSWYQQTPGQGLQFLFEYFSETQRNKGNFPGRFSGRQFSNSRSEMNVSTLELGDSALYLCASSLDGAQSQHFGDGTRLSIL.